The clone carrying this T cell receptor (beta chain) has just a few counts. What it recognizes is unknown. Using its own MiXCR run on the reads, TCRdb lists one record per CDR3 protein. The sample includes around 900,000 distinct CDR3 sequences, about a third of them seen just once. This CDR3 has 16 amino acids. Germline assignment: CDR1 MNHEY and CDR2 SVGEGT. Trimming took 6 bases from V and 1 from J, leaving 17 bases between them. This sample is drawn from a study of T cell repertoires in cytomegalovirus infection. At the level of the study: CMV epitopes in the study were HLA-C-restricted (recently identified) and HLA-B-restricted (well studied). Indications came from public TCR beta signatures; they pointed to CMV infection and to a matching HLA type. Whole-study results and caveats: Dominant in the ex vivo response were TCR beta clonotypes restricted by HLA-C and specific for CMV. Public TCR beta family frequency separated CMV-and-HLA carriers, including in an independent cohort.

The source was cultured CD8+ T cells from PBMCs, collected from culture after CMV antigen stimulation. The sequence was obtained from a human donor in good health (CMV status not recorded). Some clones in this sample may be carry-over from other donors' samples. The genes are TRBV6-2 or TRBV6-3 and TRBJ2-3; D possibly corresponds to TRBD2 (5 bases). The CDR3 nucleotides are TGTGCCAGCAGCTTACCCCATGGAGGAGGCACAGATACGCAGTATTTT. Its translation: CASSLPHGGGTDTQYF.